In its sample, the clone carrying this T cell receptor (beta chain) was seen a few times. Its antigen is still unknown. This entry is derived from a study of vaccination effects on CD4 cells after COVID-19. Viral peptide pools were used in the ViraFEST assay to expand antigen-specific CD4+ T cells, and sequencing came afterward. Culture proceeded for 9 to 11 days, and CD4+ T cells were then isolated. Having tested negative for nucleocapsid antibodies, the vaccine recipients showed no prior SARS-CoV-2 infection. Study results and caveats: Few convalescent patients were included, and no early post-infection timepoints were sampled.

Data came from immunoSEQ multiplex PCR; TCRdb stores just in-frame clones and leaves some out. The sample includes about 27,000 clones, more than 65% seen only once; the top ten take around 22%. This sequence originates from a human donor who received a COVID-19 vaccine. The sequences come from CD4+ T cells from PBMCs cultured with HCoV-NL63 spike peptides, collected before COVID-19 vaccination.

The CDR3 DNA is TGTGCCAGCAGCCATACGAGGATGAACACTGAAGCTTTCTTT. It yields the protein CASSHTRMNTEAFF. The chain carries TRBV27 and TRBJ1-1; D call uncertain. Germline-derived CDR1 and CDR2 are MNHEY and SMNVEV (reference sequence). Trimming removed 6 bases at V and 0 bases at J, with 11 bases between. The CDR3 consists of 14 residues.